The clone carrying this T cell receptor (beta chain) appeared once. Its antigen is currently unknown. The sample belongs to a study of T cell responses to AZD1222 COVID-19 vaccine. Assay used: immunoSEQ multiplex PCR; TCRdb lists only in-frame clones, some missing. The data hold approximately 85,000 clones, with about nine tenths observed a single time. The length of the CDR3 is 15 residues. Trimming shortened V by 3 bases and J by 4 bases, and 13 bases separated the two germline ends. Germline assignment: CDR1 MNHEY and CDR2 SMNVEV (reference sequence). General study results and limits: In a largely white British group with more females than males, clonal diversity was possibly underestimated.

Sequencing used peripheral blood, obtained on day 0 of AZD1222 vaccination. The receptor's source is an adult in good health. The chain is built from TRBV27 and TRBJ1-5; perhaps TRBD1 as D (6 bases). CDR3 nucleotide sequence: TGTGCCAGCAGTTTGGGCGGGGGCAGAAATCAGCCCCAGCATTTT. This gives the protein CASSLGGGRNQPQHF.